Each of the 20 T cell receptor beta chains below was sequenced from the same sample in a study of blood T cell repertoires in COVID-19. Repertoires were generated with immunoSEQ multiplex PCR, while TCRdb's copy carries only in-frame clones and drops some. The table shows about 59,000 clones, with around 92% occurring only once. The specimen was peripheral blood. These receptors were taken from a human donor in a cohort sampled during active COVID-19.

The CDR3 DNA sequence: TGTGCCAGCAGCTTAGGCGGGGCAGCCACTGAAGCTTTCTTT. Its protein is CASSLGGAATEAFF. This rearrangement joins TRBV7-3 to TRBJ1-1, with D possibly matching TRBD1 (5 bases). The CDR3 has 14 residues. Trimming removed 2 bases at V and 4 bases at J, with 11 bases between. The V gene's germline CDR1 is SGHTA and CDR2 FQGTGA.

This chain uses TRBV19 with TRBJ2-5; D is unresolved. The germline V and J ends were trimmed by 5 bases and 5 bases, with 6 bases remaining between them. Germline V lookup: CDR1 LNHDA, CDR2 SQIVND (reference sequence). This CDR3 is built from 11 residues. The CDR3 bases are TGTGCCAGTAGTGCCCGGGAGACCCAGTACTTC. This codes for CASSARETQYF.

The chain links TRBV5-8 to TRBJ2-5; D call uncertain. The length of the CDR3 is 14 residues. In germline, CDR1 is SGHTS, CDR2 YDEGEE. V was clipped by 4 bases and J by 5 bases, with 15 bases between them. The CDR3 DNA follows: TGTGCCAGCAGCCCTAACCTGATCTTGGAGACCCAGTACTTC. As protein: CASSPNLILETQYF.

The V and J genes are TRBV19 and TRBJ2-7, with no clear D. The CDR3 runs to 13 residues. Trimming took 7 bases from V and 5 from J, leaving 15 bases between them. CDR1 is LNHDA, CDR2 SQIVND, per germline (reference sequence). CDR3 sequence reads: CASNRSREDEQYF. CDR3 coding DNA: TGTGCCAGTAATCGGTCCCGAGAAGACGAGCAGTACTTC.

V gene TRBV19 combines with J gene TRBJ2-7, with D possibly TRBD2 on 5 matching bases. CDR3 length: 13 amino acids. The germline V gene encodes CDR1 LNHDA and CDR2 SQIVND (reference sequence). V was pared by 5 bases and J by 0 bases, with 8 bases between. This chain's CDR3 is CASSPGVSYEQYF. For the CDR3, the DNA is TGTGCCAGTAGTCCCGGGGTCTCCTACGAGCAGTACTTC.

The chain recombines TRBV30 with TRBJ1-5, with 8 positions matching TRBD1. The CDR3 loop spans 13 amino acids. The J segment lost 7 bases and the V segment lost 3 bases, leaving 5 bases of the junction unmatched. CDR1 is GTSNPN and CDR2 is SVGIG in the germline V gene (reference sequence). This CDR3 reads CAWSQGAGQPQHF. The CDR3 DNA sequence: TGTGCCTGGAGCCAGGGGGCCGGCCAGCCCCAGCATTTT.

V gene TRBV5-1 combines with J gene TRBJ1-1; 8 positions match TRBD1. This CDR3 has 15 amino acids. V shed 4 bases and J 4 bases; nucleotides not matched to a gene: 9. Germline V lookup: CDR1 SGHRS, CDR2 YFSETQ. CDR3 DNA sequence: TGCGCCAGCAGCCCCCGGACAGGGCTGGCCACTGAAGCTTTCTTT. This translates into CASSPRTGLATEAFF.

CDR3 nucleotides: TGTGCCAGCAGCTTGGGACTAGCGGGGGGCTCTAGCACAGATACGCAGTATTTT. This gives the protein CASSLGLAGGSSTDTQYF. The gene calls are TRBV5-8 and TRBJ2-3; 13 bases match TRBD2. CDR1 and CDR2 (germline): SGHTS, YDEGEE. The ends lost 0 bases at V and 0 bases at J; junction bases unmatched: 4. This CDR3 spans 18 amino acids.

J is TRBJ1-2 and V is TRBV7-2, with 9 nucleotides matching TRBD1. Per the germline V gene, CDR1 is SGHTA and CDR2 is FQGNSA. This CDR3 has 15 residues. The junction had 8 bases not matched to a gene; V was cut back by 5 bases and J by 4 bases. DNA for the CDR3: TGTGCCAGCAGCCGGGCCCCGGGACAGGGCTATGGCTACACCTTC. Translated, it gives CASSRAPGQGYGYTF.

The CDR3 sequence is CASRTQLGYEQYF. The CDR3 coding sequence is TGTGCCAGCAGGACCCAACTAGGATACGAGCAGTACTTC. This chain joins TRBV27 and TRBJ2-7; weak D call: TRBD2 (5 bases). CDR1 MNHEY and CDR2 SMNVEV come from the germline V gene (reference sequence). This CDR3 has 13 amino acids. V lost 6 bases and J 4 bases, leaving 13 bases between the germline ends.

J is TRBJ2-4 and V is TRBV6-5, with 7 positions matching TRBD1. V dropped 6 bases and J dropped 8; count of bases not matched to a gene: 10. In germline, CDR1 is MNHEY, CDR2 SVGAGI. The CDR3 length is 14 residues. CDR3 region: CASRATGVGYIQYF. The CDR3 nucleotides are TGTGCCAGCAGGGCTACAGGGGTGGGATACATTCAGTACTTC.

J is TRBJ1-5 and V is TRBV10-1; D is possibly TRBD1 (5 bases). This CDR3 has 14 amino acids. Germline V gene lookup returns CDR1 WNHNN and CDR2 SYGVQD (reference sequence). CDR3 sequence: CPPQRSGSGSAQHF. For the CDR3, the DNA is TGCCCCCCTCAGAGATCAGGGTCGGGTTCGGCCCAGCATTTT.

The DNA for the CDR3 is TGTGCCAGCAGCCGTTACAGGGTCTCCGAAAAACTGTTTTTT. It encodes CASSRYRVSEKLFF. The J gene is TRBJ1-4, the V gene TRBV27, with D tentatively TRBD1 (6 bases). Trimming shortened V by 6 bases and J by 8 bases, and 16 bases separated the two germline ends. Germline CDR1 and CDR2: MNHEY and SMNVEV (reference sequence). The CDR3 sequence is 14 residues long.

This chain uses TRBV12-2 with TRBJ1-2. TRBV12-2 is a documented pseudogene. CDR3 length equals 17 residues. The CDR3 sequence is CASRFLPHGLPSYGYTF. The CDR3 DNA sequence: TGTGCAAGTCGCTTTCTCCCCCACGGACTCCCCAGCTATGGCTACACCTTC.

The chain combines TRBV6-2 or TRBV6-3 with TRBJ1-6; 10 bases agree with TRBD1. Germline loops: CDR1 MNHEY, CDR2 SVGEGT. The V segment lost 2 bases and the J segment 9 bases; nucleotides outside the gene matches: 4. The CDR3 runs to 15 residues. The CDR3 sequence: CASSYLRDRGSPLHF. CDR3 in DNA: TGTGCCAGCAGTTACCTCCGGGACAGGGGTTCACCCCTCCACTTT.

The chain combines TRBV11-1 with TRBJ2-1, with TRBD1 identical over 8 bases. CDR3 length: 16 amino acids. Germline CDR1 SGHAT, CDR2 FQDESV (reference sequence). Losses at the gene ends were 5 bases for V and 8 bases for J; bases not matched to a gene: 14. In DNA, the CDR3 is TGTGCCAGCAGCCTCCAGGACAGGGATTTTAGTGATGAGCAGTTCTTC. Translated: CASSLQDRDFSDEQFF.

This rearrangement joins TRBV3-1 (or the pseudogene TRBV3-2) to TRBJ2-1; 8 bases are a match to TRBD2. The V gene end was trimmed by 1 base and the J gene end by 4 bases; junction bases not matched to a gene: 6. CDR1 and CDR2 (germline): LGHDT, YNNKEL (reference sequence). This CDR3 region has 16 residues. The CDR3 bases are TGTGCCAGCAGCCAAGGCGGGGGCGGGAGGTACAATGAGCAGTTCTTC. Translated, it gives CASSQGGGGRYNEQFF.

This chain connects TRBV4-3 to TRBJ1-2; D is unclear. Per the germline V gene, CDR1 is LGHNA and CDR2 is YSLEER. The CDR3 length is 14 residues. V lost 1 base, J lost 3 bases, and 9 bases lay in between. DNA for the CDR3: TGCGCCAGCAGCCAAGGGCGGGCCCACTATGGCTACACCTTC. It translates to CASSQGRAHYGYTF.

This chain uses TRBV28 with TRBJ1-3, with D perhaps TRBD1 (5 bases). CDR1 is MDHEN and CDR2 is SYDVKM in the germline V gene. This CDR3 comprises 16 residues. Trimming pared 5 bases from V and 1 base from J, leaving 15 bases between. The CDR3 nucleotides read TGTGCCAGCAGTCCATGGGGCTTAGGATCTGGAAACACCATATATTTT. Its protein is CASSPWGLGSGNTIYF.

In this sample, this clone turned up a few times. In the same sample, other DNA sequences code for this CDR3. This CDR3 reads CASSLGQNYGYTF. The CDR3 bases are TGTGCCAGCAGCTTGGGACAGAACTATGGCTACACCTTC. V usage is TRBV7-9 and J usage is TRBJ1-2; 7 nucleotides line up with TRBD1. V was clipped by 3 bases and J by 2 bases; unmatched bases: 0. CDR3 size: 13 residues. Per germline, CDR1 SEHNR and CDR2 FQNEAQ (reference sequence).